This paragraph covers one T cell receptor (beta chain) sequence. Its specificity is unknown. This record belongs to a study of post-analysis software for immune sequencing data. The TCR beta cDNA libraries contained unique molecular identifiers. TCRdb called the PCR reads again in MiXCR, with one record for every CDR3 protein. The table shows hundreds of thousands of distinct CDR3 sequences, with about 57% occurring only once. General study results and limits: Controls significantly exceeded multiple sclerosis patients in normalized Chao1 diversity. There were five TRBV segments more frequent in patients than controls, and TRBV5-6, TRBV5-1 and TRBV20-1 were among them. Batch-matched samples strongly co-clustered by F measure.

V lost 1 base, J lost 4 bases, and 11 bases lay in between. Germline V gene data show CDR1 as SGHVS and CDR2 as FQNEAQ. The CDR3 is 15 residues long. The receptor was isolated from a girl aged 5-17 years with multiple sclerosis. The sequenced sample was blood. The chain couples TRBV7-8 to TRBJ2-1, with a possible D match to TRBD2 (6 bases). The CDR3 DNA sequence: TGTGCCAGCAGCTTAGTCACTAGCCGGTACAATGAGCAGTTCTTC. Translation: CASSLVTSRYNEQFF.